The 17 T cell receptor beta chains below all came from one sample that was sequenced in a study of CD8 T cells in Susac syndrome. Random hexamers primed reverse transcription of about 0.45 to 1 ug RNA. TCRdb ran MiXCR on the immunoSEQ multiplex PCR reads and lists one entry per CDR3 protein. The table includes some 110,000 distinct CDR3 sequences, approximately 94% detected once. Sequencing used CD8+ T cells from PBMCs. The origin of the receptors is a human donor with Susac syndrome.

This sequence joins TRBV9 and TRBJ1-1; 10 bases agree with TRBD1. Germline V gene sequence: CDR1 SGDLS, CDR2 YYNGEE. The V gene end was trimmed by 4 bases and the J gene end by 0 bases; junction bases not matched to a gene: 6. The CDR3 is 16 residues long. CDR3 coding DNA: TGTGCCAGCAGCCCTCCGGGACAGGGGTTGAACACTGAAGCTTTCTTT. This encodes CASSPPGQGLNTEAFF.

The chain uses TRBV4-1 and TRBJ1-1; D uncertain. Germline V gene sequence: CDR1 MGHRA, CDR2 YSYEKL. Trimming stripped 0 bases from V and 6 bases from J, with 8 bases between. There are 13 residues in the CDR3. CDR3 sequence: CASSQESNPEAFF. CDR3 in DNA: TGCGCCAGCAGCCAAGAGTCCAACCCTGAAGCTTTCTTT.

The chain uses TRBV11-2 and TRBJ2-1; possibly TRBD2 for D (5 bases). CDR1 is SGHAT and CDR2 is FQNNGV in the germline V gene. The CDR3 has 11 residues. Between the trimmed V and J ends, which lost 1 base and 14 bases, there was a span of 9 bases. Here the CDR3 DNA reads TGTGCCAGCAGCTTAGGGCTGGGAGAGTTCTTC. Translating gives CASSLGLGEFF. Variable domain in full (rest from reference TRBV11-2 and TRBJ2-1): EAGVAQSPRYKIIEKRQSVAFWCNPISGHATLYWYQQILGQGPKLLIQFQNNGVVDDSQLPKDRFSAERLKGVDSTLKIQPAKLEDSAVYLCASSLGLGEFFGPGTRLTVL.

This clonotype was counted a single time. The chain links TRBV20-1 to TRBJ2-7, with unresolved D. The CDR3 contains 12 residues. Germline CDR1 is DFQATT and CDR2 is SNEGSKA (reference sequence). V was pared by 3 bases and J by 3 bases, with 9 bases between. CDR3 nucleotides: TGCAGTGCTAGGCCCGGAAACTACGAGCAGTACTTC. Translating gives CSARPGNYEQYF.

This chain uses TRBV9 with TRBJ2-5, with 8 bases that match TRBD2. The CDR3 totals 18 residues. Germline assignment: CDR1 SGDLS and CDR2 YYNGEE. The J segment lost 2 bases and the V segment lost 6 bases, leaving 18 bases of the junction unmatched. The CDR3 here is CASTPYEVAGGPQETQYF. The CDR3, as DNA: TGTGCCAGCACCCCCTACGAGGTGGCGGGGGGTCCTCAAGAGACCCAGTACTTC.

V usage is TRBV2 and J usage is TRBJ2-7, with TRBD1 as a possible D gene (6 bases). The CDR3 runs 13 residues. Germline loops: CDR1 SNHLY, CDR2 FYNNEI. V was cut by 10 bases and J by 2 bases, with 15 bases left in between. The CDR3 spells CATLKTGPYEQYF. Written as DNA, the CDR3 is TGTGCCACCCTTAAGACAGGTCCCTACGAGCAGTACTTC.

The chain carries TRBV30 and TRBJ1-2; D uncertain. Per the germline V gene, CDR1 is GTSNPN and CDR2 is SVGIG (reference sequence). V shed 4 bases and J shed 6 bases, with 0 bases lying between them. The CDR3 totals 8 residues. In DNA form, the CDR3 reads TGTGCCTGGAATGGCTACACCTTC. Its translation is CAWNGYTF.

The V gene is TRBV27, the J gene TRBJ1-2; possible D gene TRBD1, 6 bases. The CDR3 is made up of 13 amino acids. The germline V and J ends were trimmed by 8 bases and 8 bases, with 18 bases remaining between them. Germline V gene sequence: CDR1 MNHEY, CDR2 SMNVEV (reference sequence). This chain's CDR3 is CASSTGGGGGYTF. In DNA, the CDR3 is TGTGCCAGCTCCACAGGAGGGGGGGGAGGCTACACCTTC.

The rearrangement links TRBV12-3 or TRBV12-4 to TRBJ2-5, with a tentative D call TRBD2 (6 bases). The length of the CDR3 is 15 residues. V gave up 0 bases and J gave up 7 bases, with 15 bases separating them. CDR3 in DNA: TGTGCCAGCAGTTTAGCCCAGCGGGTACGGGGGACCCAGTACTTC. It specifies CASSLAQRVRGTQYF.

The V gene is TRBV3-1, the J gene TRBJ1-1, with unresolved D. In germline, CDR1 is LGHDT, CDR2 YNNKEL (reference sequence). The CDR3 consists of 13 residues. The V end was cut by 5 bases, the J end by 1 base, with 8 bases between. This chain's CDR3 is CASSIRSNTEAFF. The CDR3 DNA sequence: TGTGCCAGCAGCATTAGGTCGAACACTGAAGCTTTCTTT.

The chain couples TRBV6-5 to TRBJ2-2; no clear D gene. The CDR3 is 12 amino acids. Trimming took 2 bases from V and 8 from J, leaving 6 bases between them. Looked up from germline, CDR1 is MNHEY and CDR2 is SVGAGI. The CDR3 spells CASSYQSGELFF. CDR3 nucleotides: TGTGCCAGCAGTTACCAGTCAGGGGAGCTGTTTTTT.

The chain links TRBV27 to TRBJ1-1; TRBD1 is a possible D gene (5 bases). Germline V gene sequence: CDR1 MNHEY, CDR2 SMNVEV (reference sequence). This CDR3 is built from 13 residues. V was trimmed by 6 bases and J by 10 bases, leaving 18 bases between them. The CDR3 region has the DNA TGTGCCAGCAGCCCCGGGCTGGCAGGGCCAGCTTTCTTT. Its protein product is CASSPGLAGPAFF.

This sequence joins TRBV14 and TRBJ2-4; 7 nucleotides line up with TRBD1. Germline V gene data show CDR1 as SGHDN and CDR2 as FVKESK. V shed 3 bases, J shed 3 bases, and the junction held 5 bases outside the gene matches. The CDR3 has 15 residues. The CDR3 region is CASSQTDRVKNIQYF. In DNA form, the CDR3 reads TGTGCCAGCAGCCAGACAGACAGGGTCAAAAACATTCAGTACTTC.

Written as DNA, the CDR3 is TGTGCCAGCAGTTACGGTGGGGGGAGAGGGTATAGCAATCAGCCCCAGCATTTT. Its translation: CASSYGGGRGYSNQPQHF. This sequence joins TRBV6-2 or TRBV6-3 and TRBJ1-5, with a weak D call TRBD1 (5 bases). The CDR3 sequence is 18 residues long. V gave up 2 bases and J gave up 0 bases, with 17 bases separating them. The germline CDR1 and CDR2 sequences are MNHEY and SVGEGT.

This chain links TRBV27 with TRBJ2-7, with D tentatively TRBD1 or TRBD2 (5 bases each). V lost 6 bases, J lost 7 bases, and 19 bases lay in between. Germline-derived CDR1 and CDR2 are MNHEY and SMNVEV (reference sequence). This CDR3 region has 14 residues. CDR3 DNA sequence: TGTGCCAGCAGGTGGGACCAAGGTTTGGGAGAGCAGTACTTC. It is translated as CASRWDQGLGEQYF.

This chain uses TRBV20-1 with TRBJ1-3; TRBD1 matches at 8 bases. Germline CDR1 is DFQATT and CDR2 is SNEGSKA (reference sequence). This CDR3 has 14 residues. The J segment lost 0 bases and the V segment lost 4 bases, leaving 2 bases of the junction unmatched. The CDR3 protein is CSAKDRDSGNTIYF. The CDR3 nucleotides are TGCAGTGCTAAGGACAGGGACTCTGGAAACACCATATATTTT.

CDR3: CASSQDPGRVAGELFF. CDR3 DNA sequence: TGCGCCAGCAGCCAAGATCCGGGGCGGGTGGCCGGGGAGCTGTTTTTT. The chain recombines TRBV4-3 with TRBJ2-2; possibly TRBD1 or TRBD2 for D (5 bases each). The CDR3 has 16 residues. V shed 0 bases and J shed 6 bases, with 14 bases lying between them. Germline values: CDR1 LGHNA, CDR2 YSLEER.